Reported below is one T cell receptor (beta chain). This sample stems from a study of T cells expressing NK-cell markers. Study overall: Sorted CD3+CD56+NKG2C+, CD3+CD56+NKG2C- and CD3+CD56-NKG2C+ T-cell subsets were beta-chain profiled. The study sequenced eight donors, seven HCMV-seropositive and one seronegative.

This CDR3 region has 13 residues. cDNA encoding TCR beta was synthesized via 5'RACE template switching incorporating UMIs. TCRdb reworked the 5' RACE reads into one entry per CDR3 protein, no DNA. The sample totals approximately 460,000 distinct CDR3 sequences. The sequenced material came from blood T cells: a sorted CD56 or NKG2C T cell subset, CD4+ or CD8+ T cells, or bulk PBMC T cells (not recorded which). The sequence derives from a woman between 18 and 69 years old in good health. The chain carries TRBV12-3 or TRBV12-4 and TRBJ2-1; lacking DNA, the TRBD2 call made by TCRdb goes unchecked. The CDR3: CASRSTNYNEQFF.